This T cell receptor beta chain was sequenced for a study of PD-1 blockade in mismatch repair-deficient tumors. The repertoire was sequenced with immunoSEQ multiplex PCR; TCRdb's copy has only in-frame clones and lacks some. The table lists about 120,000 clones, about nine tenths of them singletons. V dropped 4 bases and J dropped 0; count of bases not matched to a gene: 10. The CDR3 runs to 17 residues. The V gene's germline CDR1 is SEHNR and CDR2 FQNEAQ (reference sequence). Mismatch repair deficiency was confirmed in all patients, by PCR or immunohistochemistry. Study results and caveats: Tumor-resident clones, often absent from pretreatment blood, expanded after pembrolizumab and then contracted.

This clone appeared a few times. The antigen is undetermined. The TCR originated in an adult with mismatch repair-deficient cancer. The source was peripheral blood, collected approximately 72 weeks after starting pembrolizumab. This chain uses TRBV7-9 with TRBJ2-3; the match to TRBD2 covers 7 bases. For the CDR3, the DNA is TGTGCCAGCAGCTCACCACGGGCTAGCGGCAGCACAGATACGCAGTATTTT. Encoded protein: CASSSPRASGSTDTQYF.